This T cell receptor (beta chain) was retrieved from a study of blood T cell repertoires in COVID-19. The CDR3 spans 15 residues. The germline gives CDR1 ENHRY, CDR2 SYGVKD. The V and J ends lost 2 bases and 1 base, in that order; junction bases with no gene match: 3. Method: immunoSEQ multiplex PCR; TCRdb's copy keeps in-frame clones and lacks some. This table has around 110,000 clones, roughly nine tenths appearing once. The receptor was isolated from a human donor with active COVID-19. The donor label of this sample is uncertain. The chain is built from TRBV10-3 and TRBJ2-7; TRBD1 matches at 9 bases. The sequenced sample was peripheral blood. Here the CDR3 reads CAISEGGTGSYEQYF. The CDR3 DNA sequence: TGTGCCATCAGTGAGGGGGGGACAGGGTCCTACGAGCAGTACTTC.